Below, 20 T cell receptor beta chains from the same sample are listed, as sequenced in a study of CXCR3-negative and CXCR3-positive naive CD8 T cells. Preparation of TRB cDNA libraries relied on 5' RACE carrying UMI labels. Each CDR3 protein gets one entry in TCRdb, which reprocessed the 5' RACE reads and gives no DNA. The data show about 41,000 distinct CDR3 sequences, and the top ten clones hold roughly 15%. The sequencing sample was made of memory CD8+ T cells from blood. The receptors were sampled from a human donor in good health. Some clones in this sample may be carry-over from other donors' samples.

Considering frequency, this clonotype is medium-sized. CDR3 sequence: CASSSGGATGELFF. The chain links TRBV6-4 to TRBJ2-2; TCRdb's D call, TRBD2, is unchecked because there is no DNA. In germline, CDR1 is MRHNA, CDR2 SNTAGT. The CDR3 loop spans 14 amino acids.

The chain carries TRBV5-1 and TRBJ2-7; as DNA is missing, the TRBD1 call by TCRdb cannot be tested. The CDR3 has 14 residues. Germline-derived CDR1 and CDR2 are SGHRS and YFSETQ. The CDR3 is CASSPGALSYEQYF.

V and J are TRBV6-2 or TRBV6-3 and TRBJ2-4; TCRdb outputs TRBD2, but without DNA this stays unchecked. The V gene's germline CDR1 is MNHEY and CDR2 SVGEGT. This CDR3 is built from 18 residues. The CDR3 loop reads CASSLSGGPARDKNIQYF.

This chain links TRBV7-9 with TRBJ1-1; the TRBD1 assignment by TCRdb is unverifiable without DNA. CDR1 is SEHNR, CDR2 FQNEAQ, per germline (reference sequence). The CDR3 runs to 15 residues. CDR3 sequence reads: CASSISGQMNTEAFF.

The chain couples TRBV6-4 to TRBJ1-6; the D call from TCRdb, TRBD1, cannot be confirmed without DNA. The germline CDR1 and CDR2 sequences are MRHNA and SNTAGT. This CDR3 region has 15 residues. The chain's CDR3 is CASSESRTGNSPLHF.

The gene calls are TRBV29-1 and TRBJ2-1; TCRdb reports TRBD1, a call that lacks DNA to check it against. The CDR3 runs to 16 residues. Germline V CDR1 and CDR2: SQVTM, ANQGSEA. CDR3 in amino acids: CSVQKEWTDIYNEQFF.

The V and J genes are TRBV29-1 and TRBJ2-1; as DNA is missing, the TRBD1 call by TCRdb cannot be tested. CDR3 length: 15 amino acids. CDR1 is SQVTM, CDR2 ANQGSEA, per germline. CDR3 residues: CSITVGTGLGKEQFF.

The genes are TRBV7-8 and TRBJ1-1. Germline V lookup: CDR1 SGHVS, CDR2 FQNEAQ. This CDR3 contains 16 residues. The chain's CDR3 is CASSLGGGLLNTEAFF.

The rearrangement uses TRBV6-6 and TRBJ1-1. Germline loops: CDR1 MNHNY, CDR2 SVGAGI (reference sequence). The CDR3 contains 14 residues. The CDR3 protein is CASSQSLRNTEAFF.

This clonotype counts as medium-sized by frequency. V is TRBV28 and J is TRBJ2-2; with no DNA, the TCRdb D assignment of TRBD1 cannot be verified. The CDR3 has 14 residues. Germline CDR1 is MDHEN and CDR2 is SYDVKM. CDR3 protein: CAGAGQGFTGELFF.

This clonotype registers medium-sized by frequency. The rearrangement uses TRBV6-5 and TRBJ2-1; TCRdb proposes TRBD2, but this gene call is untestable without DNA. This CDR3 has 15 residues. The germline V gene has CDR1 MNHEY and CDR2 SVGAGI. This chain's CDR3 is CASSYEGTSGNEQFF.

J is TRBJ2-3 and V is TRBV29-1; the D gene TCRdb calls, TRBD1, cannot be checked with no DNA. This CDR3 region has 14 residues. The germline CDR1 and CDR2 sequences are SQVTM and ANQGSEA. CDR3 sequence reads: CSVEAQDSTDTQYF.

The CDR3 region is CASSYEQLYNEQFF. This sequence joins TRBV6-2 or TRBV6-3 and TRBJ2-1. In germline, CDR1 is MNHEY, CDR2 SVGEGT. The CDR3 length is 14 residues.

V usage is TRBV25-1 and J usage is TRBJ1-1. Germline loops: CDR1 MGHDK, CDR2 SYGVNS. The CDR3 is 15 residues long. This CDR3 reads CASSERGEVNTEAFF.

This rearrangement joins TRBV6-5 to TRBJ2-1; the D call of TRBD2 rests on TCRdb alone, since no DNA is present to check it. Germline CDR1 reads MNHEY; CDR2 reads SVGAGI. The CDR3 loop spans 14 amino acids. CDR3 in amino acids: CATQGGVRSNEQFF.

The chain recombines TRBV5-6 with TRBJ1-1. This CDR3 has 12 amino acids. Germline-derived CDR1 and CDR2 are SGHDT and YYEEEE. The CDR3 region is CASSWDHTEAFF.

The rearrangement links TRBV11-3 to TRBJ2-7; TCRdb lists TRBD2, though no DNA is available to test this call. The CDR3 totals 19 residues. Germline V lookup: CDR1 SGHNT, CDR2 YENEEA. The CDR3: CASSPRQFPREIEKYEQYF.

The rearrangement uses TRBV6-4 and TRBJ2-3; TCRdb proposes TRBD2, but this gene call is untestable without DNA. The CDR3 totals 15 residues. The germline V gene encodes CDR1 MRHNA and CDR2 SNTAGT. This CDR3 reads CASSDSGGRADTQYF.

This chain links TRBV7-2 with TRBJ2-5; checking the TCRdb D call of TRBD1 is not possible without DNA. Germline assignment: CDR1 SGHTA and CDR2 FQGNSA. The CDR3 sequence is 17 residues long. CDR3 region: CANSLGWGVSSQETQYF.

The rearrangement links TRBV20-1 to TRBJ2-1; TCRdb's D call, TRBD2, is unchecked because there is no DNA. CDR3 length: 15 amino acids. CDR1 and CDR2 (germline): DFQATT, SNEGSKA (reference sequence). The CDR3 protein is CSARSIAGDNNEQFF.